Listed below are T cell receptor beta chains from one sample, sequenced in a study of cytomegalovirus exposure and HLA in healthy donors. The data were produced by immunoSEQ multiplex PCR, yet TCRdb's version contains in-frame clones alone and is incomplete. The data show fewer than 250,000 clones, with roughly 75% seen just once and more than 4.5% held by the top ten. Source material: PBMCs. Receptors originate from a man aged 25-40 years in good health and CMV-seropositive. The CDR3 runs from the conserved cysteine through the conserved F or W. A D gene is named only where the DNA matches it firmly. Rows give clone size only sometimes, using once, few, many, or a class for an expanded clone.

TRBV9	few	TRBJ2-6	NA	TGTGCCAGCAGCGTCTCCAGGGACTCTGGGGCCAACGTCCTGACTTTC	CASSVSRDSGANVLTF
TRBV9	NA	TRBJ2-7	NA	TGTGCCAGCAGCGTAGGTTACAGCACCTACGAGCAGTACTTC	CASSVGYSTYEQYF
TRBV28	NA	TRBJ2-1	NA	TGTGCCACCCGGGGGTCTACCTACAATGAGCCCTTCTTC	CATRGSTYNEPFF
TRBV18	NA	TRBJ2-3	TRBD2	TGTGCCAGCTCACCGGGCGGGAGGGCCGCAGATACGCAGTATTTT	CASSPGGRAADTQYF
TRBV19	NA	TRBJ1-1	TRBD1	TGTGCCAGTAGGGAGGGACAGCCTAACGCTGAAGCTTTCTTT	CASREGQPNAEAFF
TRBV6-1	NA	TRBJ2-7	NA	TGTGCCACGACCTACAGGGCTACCTACGAGCAGTACTTC	CATTYRATYEQYF
TRBV4-3	NA	TRBJ1-1	NA	TGCGCCAGCAGCCAAGATCCCGGGATCAACACTGAAGCTTTCTTT	CASSQDPGINTEAFF
TRBV30	NA	TRBJ2-7	NA	TGTGCCTGGAGTACACTCTCGCCGGGCGAGCAGTACTTC	CAWSTLSPGEQYF
TRBV20-1	NA	TRBJ1-2	TRBD1	TGCAGTGCTTCGACAGGGAATGGCTACACCTTC	CSASTGNGYTF
TRBV18	once	TRBJ1-1	NA	TGTGCCAGCTCACCGCCTAATATGAACACTGAAGCTTTCTTT	CASSPPNMNTEAFF
TRBV19	NA	TRBJ1-1	NA	TGTGCCAGTAGTACCCGGGGGAAACCGAACACTGAAGCTTTCTTT	CASSTRGKPNTEAFF
TRBV4-3	once	TRBJ2-1	NA	TGCGCCAGCAGCCATTCCAGATCCGTGTCCTACAATGAGCAGTTCTTC	CASSHSRSVSYNEQFF
TRBV27	NA	TRBJ2-4	NA	TGTGCCAGCAGTTTATCAGACAGACTAGCCAAAAACATTCAGTACTTC	CASSLSDRLAKNIQYF
TRBV5-4	NA	TRBJ2-1	NA	TGTGCCAGCAGCTTGGTGGGCAGGTCCTACAATGAGCAGTTCTTC	CASSLVGRSYNEQFF
TRBV7-9	NA	TRBJ2-5	TRBD2	TGTGCCAGCAGGGCTTACGAGAGACCTAGCGGGACCAACCAAGAGACCCAGTACTTC	CASRAYERPSGTNQETQYF
TRBV5-1	NA	TRBJ1-5	NA	TGCGCCAGCAGCTTATCGCCGGATCAGCCCCAGCATTTT	CASSLSPDQPQHF
TRBV30	NA	TRBJ2-2	NA	TGTGCCTGGGTGGGGCGCGGGGGCCGTAACACCGGGGAGCTGTTTTTT	CAWVGRGGRNTGELFF
TRBV5-5	few	TRBJ2-1	TRBD1	TGTGCCAGCAGCTCTATGACAGGGAAGGATACGAATGAGCAGTTCTTC	CASSSMTGKDTNEQFF
TRBV28	few	TRBJ2-5	TRBD2	TGTGCCAGCAGTCCCCGGACTAGCGGGAAAGAGACCCAGTACTTC	CASSPRTSGKETQYF
TRBV5-1	NA	TRBJ2-7	TRBD2	TGCGCCAGCAGAGGCATAAAGCGGGGGGACTCCTACGAGCAGTACTTC	CASRGIKRGDSYEQYF
TRBV30	NA	TRBJ1-1	NA	TGTGCCTCTCGAGGAGGCACTGAAGCTTTCTTT	CASRGGTEAFF
TRBV5-1	NA	TRBJ2-3	TRBD2	TGCGCCAGCAGCACCGAACTAGCGGCAAGCACAGATACGCAGTATTTT	CASSTELAASTDTQYF
TRBV9	NA	TRBJ2-3	NA	TGTGCCAGCAGGCAGGGCAGGGAAGTATTT	CASRQGREVF
TRBV7-9	NA	TRBJ2-1	TRBD2	TGTGCCAGCAGCCCAGGACTAGCGGGGGTCAGTGAGCAGTTCTTC	CASSPGLAGVSEQFF